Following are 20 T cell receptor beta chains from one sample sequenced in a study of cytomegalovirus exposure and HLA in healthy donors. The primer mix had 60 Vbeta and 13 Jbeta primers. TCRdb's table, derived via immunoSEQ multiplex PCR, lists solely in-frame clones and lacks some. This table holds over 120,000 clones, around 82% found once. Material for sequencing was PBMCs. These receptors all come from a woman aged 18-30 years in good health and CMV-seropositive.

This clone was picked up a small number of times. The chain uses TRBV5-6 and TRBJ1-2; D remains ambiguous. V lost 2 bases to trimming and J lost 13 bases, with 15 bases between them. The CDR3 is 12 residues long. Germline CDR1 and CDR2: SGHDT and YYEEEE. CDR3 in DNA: TGTGCCAGCAGCTTCCGGAACGGAGCTGGCACCTTC. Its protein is CASSFRNGAGTF.

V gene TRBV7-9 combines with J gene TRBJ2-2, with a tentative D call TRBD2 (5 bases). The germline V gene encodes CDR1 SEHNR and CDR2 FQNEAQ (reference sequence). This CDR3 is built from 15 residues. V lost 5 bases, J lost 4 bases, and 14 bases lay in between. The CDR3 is CASSRLRESTGELFF. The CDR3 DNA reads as TGTGCCAGCAGCCGGTTAAGGGAGTCCACCGGGGAGCTGTTTTTT. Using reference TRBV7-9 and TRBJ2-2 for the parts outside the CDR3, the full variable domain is DTGVSQNPRHKITKRGQNVTFRCDPISEHNRLYWYRQTLGQGPEFLTYFQNEAQLEKSRLLSDRFSAERPKGSFSTLEIQRTEQGDSAMYLCASSRLRESTGELFFGEGSRLTVL.

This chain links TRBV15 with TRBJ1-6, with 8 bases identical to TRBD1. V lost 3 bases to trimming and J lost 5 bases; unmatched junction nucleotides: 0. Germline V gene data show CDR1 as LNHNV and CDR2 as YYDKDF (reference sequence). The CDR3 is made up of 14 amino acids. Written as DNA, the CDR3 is TGTGCCACCAGCAGGGGACAGGATAATTCACCCCTCCACTTT. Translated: CATSRGQDNSPLHF.

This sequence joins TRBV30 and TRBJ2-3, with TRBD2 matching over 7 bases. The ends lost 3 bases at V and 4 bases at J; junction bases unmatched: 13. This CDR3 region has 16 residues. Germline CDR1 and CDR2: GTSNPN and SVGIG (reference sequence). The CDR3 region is CAWRSPSGAPPDTQYF. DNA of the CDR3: TGTGCCTGGAGAAGTCCAAGCGGGGCCCCACCAGATACGCAGTATTTT.

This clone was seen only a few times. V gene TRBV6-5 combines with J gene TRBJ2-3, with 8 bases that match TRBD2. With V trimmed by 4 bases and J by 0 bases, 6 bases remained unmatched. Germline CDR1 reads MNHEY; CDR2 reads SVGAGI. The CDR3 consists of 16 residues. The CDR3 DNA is TGTGCCAGCAGTTCCCTTTCGGGGGGGAGCACAGATACGCAGTATTTT. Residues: CASSSLSGGSTDTQYF.

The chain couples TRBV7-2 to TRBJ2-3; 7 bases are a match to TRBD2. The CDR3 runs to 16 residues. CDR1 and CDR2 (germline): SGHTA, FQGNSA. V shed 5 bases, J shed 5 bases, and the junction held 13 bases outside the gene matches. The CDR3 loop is CASSPPLGTTGDTQYF. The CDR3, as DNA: TGTGCCAGCAGCCCCCCGCTTGGGACTACCGGAGATACGCAGTATTTT.

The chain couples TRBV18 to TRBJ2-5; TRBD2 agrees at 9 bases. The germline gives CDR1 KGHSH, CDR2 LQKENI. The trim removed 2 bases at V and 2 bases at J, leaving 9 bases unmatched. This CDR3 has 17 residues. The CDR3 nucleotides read TGTGCCAGCTCACCAGCGACGGGCGGGGGGGCACAAGAGACCCAGTACTTC. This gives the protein CASSPATGGGAQETQYF.

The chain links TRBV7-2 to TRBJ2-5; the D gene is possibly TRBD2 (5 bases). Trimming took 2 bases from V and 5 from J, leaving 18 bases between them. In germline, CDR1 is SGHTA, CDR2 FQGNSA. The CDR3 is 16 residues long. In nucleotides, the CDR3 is TGTGCCAGCAGCTTAAATCGTCCACTAGTCCAGGAGACCCAGTACTTC. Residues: CASSLNRPLVQETQYF.

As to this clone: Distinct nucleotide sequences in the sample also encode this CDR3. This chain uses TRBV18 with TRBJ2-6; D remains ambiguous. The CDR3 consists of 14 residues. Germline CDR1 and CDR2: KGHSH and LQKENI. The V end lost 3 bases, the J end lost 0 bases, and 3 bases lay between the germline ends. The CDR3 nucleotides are TGTGCCAGCTCACCCTTCTCTGGGGCCAACGTCCTGACTTTC. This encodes CASSPFSGANVLTF.

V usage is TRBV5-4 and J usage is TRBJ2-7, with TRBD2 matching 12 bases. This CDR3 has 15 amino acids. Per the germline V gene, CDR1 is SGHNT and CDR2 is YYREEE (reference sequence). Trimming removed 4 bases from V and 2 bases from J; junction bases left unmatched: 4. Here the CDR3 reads CASSRRTSGTYEQYF. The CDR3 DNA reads TGTGCCAGCAGCCGAAGGACTAGCGGGACCTACGAGCAGTACTTC.

Written as DNA, the CDR3 is TGCAGCGTTGACCAACGGGAGAGCACCAAGAGGGCTTTCTTT. The encoded protein is CSVDQRESTKRAFF. The genes are TRBV29-1 and TRBJ1-1; no reliable D call. Trimming shortened V by 3 bases and J by 11 bases, and 22 bases separated the two germline ends. The CDR3 runs 14 residues. Germline CDR1 is SQVTM and CDR2 is ANQGSEA.

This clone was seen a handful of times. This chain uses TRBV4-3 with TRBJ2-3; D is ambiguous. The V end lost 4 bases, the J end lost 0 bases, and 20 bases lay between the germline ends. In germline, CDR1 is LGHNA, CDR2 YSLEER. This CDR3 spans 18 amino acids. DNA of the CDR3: TGCGCCAGCAGCCCCGGAAAGATGGGCACTCGAAGCACAGATACGCAGTATTTT. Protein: CASSPGKMGTRSTDTQYF.

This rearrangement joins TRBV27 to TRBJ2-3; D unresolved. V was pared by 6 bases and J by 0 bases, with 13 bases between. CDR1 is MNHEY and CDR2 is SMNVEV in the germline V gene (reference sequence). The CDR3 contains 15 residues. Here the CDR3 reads CASRPRLLSTDTQYF. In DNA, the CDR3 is TGTGCCAGCAGGCCGAGATTGCTCAGCACAGATACGCAGTATTTT.

The CDR3 reads CASGLEEEVYF. CDR3 bases: TGTGCTAGTGGACTAGAGGAAGAGGTGTACTTC. The chain couples TRBV12-5 to TRBJ2-5, with a tentative D call TRBD2 (5 bases). Trimming removed 6 bases at V and 13 bases at J, with 15 bases between. The CDR3 totals 11 residues. The germline gives CDR1 LGHNT, CDR2 FRNRAP.

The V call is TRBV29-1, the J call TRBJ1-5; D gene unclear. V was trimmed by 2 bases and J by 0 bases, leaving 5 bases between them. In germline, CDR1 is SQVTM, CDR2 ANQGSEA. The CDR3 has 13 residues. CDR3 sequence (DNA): TGCAGCGTTGAAACTGATAGCAATCAGCCCCAGCATTTT. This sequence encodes CSVETDSNQPQHF.

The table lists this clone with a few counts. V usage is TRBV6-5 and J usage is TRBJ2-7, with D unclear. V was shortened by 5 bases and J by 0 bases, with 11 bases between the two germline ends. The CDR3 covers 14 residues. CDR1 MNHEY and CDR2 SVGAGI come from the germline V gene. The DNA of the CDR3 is TGTGCCAGCAGTGAAGGAGCCAGCTCCTACGAGCAGTACTTC. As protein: CASSEGASSYEQYF.

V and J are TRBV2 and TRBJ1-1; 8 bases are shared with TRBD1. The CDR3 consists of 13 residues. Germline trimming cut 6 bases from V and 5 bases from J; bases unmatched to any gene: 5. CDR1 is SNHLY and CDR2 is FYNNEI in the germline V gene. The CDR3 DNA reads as TGTGCCAGCAGCGGACAGGGAATTACTGAAGCTTTCTTT. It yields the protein CASSGQGITEAFF.

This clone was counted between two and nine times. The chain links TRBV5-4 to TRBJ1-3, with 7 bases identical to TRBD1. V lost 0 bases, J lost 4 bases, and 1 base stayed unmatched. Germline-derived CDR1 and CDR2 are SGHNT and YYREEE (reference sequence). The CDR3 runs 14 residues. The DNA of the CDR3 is TGTGCCAGCAGCTTGGCGGGACAGGGAAACACCATATATTTT. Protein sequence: CASSLAGQGNTIYF.

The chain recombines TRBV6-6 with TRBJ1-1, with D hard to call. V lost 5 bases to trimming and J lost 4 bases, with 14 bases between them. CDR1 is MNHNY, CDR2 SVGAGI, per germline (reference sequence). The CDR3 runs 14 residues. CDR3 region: CASSPPGSLTEAFF. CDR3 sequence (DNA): TGTGCCAGCAGTCCTCCGGGTAGTCTCACTGAAGCTTTCTTT.

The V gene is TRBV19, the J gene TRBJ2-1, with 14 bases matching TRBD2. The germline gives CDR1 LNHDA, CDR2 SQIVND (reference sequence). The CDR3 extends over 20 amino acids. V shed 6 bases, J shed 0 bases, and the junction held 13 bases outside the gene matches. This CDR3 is CASSYARTSGGPRSYNEQFF. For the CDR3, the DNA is TGTGCCAGTAGCTACGCCCGGACTAGCGGGGGGCCCCGCTCCTACAATGAGCAGTTCTTC.